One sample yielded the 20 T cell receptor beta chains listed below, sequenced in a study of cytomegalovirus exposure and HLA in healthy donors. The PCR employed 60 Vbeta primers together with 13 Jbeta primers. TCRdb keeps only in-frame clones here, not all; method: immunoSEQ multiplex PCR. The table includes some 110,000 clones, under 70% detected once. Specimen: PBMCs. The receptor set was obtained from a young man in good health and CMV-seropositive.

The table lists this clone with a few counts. In DNA, the CDR3 is TGTGCCAGCAGCGTAGATGAGGTCTCAAACTATGGCTACACCTTC. Encoded protein: CASSVDEVSNYGYTF. This chain joins TRBV9 and TRBJ1-2; the D is unclear. CDR3 length: 15 residues. CDR1 SGDLS and CDR2 YYNGEE come from the germline V gene. V was clipped by 0 bases and J by 2 bases, with 11 bases between them.

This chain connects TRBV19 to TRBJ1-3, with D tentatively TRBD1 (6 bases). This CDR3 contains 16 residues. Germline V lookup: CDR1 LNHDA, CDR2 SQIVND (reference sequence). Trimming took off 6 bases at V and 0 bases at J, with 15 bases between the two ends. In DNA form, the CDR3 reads TGTGCCAGTAGCCCGAACAGGGCTGGCTCTGGAAACACCATATATTTT. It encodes CASSPNRAGSGNTIYF.

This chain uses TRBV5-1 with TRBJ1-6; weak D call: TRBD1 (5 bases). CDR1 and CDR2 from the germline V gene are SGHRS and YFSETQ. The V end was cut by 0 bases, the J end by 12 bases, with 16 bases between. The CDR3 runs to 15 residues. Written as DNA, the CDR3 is TGCGCCAGCAGCTTGGCCCAGGGCCCGATAGTACCCCTCCACTTT. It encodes CASSLAQGPIVPLHF.

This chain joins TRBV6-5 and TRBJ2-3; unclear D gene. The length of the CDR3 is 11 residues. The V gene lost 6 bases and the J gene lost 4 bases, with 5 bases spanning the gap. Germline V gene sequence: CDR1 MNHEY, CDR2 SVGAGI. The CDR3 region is CASRRSDTQYF. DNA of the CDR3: TGTGCCAGCAGGCGGTCAGATACGCAGTATTTT.

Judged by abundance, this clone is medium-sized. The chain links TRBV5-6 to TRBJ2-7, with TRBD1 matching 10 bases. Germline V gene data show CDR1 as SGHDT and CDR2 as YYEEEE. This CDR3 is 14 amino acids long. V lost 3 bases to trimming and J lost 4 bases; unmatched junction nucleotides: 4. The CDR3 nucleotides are TGTGCCAGCAGCTCGACAGGGGGCCAGTACGAGCAGTACTTC. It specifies CASSSTGGQYEQYF.

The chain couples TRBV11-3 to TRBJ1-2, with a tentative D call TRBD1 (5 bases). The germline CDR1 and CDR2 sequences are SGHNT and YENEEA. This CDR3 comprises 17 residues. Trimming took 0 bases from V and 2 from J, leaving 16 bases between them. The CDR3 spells CASSLDRVGAVNYGYTF. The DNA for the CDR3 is TGTGCCAGCAGCTTAGATCGTGTAGGGGCAGTGAACTATGGCTACACCTTC.

CDR3 bases: TGTGCCAGCAGCCCCCAGGGAGGGTCGTATGGCTACACCTTC. Translated: CASSPQGGSYGYTF. J is TRBJ1-2 and V is TRBV5-4; a weak D match, TRBD1 (5 bases). V was clipped by 4 bases and J by 5 bases, with 15 bases between them. Germline CDR1 SGHNT, CDR2 YYREEE (reference sequence). The CDR3 contains 14 residues.

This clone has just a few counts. CDR3: CASSRQIDQPQHF. CDR3 bases: TGTGCCAGTAGTCGACAGATCGATCAGCCCCAGCATTTT. The chain recombines TRBV19 with TRBJ1-5; maybe TRBD1 (5 bases). V gave up 5 bases and J gave up 5 bases, with 10 bases separating them. Per the germline V gene, CDR1 is LNHDA and CDR2 is SQIVND (reference sequence). This CDR3 comprises 13 residues.

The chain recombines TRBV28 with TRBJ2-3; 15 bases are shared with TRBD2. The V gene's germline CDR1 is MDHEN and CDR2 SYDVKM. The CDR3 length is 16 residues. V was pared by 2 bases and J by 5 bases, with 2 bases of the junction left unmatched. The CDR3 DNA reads TGTGCCAGCAGTTTAGGACTAGCGGGAGGGAGAGATACGCAGTATTTT. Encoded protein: CASSLGLAGGRDTQYF.

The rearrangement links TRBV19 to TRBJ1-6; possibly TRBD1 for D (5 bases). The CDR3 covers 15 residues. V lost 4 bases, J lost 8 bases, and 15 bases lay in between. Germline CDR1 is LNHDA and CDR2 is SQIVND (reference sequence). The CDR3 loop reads CASSKTGPMDSPLHF. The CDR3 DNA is TGTGCCAGTAGTAAAACAGGCCCCATGGATTCACCCCTCCACTTT.

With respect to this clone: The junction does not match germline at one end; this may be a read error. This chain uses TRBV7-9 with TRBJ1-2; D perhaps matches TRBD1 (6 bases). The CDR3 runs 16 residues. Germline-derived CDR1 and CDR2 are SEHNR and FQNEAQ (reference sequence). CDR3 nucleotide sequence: TGTTCCAGCAGCTTAGAAGGGGGGGATTTTAACTATGGCTACACCTTC. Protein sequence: CSSSLEGGDFNYGYTF.

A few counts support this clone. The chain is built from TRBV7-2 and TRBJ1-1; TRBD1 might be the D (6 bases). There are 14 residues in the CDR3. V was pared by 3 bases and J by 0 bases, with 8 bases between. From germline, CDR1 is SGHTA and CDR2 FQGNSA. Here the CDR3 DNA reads TGTGCCAGCAGCTTCGCAGGGGTGAACACTGAAGCTTTCTTT. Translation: CASSFAGVNTEAFF.

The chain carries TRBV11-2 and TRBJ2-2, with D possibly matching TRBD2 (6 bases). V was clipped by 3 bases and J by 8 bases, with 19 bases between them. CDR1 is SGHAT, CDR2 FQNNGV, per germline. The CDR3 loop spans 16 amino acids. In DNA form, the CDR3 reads TGTGCCAGCAGCTTCCGAGCGGGTACTCGGATGGGGGAGCTGTTTTTT. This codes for CASSFRAGTRMGELFF.

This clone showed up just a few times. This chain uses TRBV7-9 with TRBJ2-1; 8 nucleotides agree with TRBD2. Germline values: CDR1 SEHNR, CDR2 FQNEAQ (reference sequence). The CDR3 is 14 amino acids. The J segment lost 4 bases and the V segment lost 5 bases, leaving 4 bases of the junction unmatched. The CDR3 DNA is TGTGCCAGCAGCCAGGGACTAGGTTACAATGAGCAGTTCTTC. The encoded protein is CASSQGLGYNEQFF.

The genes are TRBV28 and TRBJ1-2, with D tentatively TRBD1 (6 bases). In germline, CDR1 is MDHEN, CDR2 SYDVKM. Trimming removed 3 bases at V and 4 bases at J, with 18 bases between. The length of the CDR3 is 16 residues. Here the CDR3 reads CASSFLAGASPYGYTF. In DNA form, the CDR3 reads TGTGCCAGCAGTTTTTTAGCAGGGGCGTCTCCCTATGGCTACACCTTC.

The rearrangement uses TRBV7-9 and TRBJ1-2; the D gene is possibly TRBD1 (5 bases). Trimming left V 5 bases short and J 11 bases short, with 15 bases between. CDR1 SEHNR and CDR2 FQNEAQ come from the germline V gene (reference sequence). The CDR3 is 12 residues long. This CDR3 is CASSASQGRYTF. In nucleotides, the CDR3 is TGTGCCAGCAGCGCCTCGCAGGGAAGGTACACCTTC.

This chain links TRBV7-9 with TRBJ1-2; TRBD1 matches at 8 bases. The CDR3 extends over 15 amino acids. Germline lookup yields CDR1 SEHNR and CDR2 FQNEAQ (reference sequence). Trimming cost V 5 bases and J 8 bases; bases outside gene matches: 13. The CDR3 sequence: CASSPDRALTRGYTF. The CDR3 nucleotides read TGTGCCAGCAGCCCGGACAGGGCCTTAACTCGAGGCTACACCTTC.

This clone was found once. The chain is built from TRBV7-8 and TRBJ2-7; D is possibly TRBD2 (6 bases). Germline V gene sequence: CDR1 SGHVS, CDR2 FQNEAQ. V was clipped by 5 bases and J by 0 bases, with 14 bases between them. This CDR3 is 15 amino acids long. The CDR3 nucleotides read TGTGCCAGCAGCCTACTGGCGGGGAACTCCTACGAGCAGTACTTC. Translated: CASSLLAGNSYEQYF.

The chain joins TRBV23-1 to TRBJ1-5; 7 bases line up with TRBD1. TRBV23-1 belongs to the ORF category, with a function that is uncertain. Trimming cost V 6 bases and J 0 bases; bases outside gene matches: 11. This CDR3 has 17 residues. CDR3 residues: CASRGQTLNYSNQPQHF. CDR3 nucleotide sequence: TGCGCCAGCAGGGGACAGACCCTGAACTATAGCAATCAGCCCCAGCATTTT.

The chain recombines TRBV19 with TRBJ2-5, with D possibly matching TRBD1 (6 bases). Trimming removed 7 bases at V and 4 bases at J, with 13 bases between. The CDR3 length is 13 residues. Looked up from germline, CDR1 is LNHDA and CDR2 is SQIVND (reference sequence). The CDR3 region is CASNDRTRETQYF. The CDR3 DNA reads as TGTGCCAGTAACGACAGGACCAGAGAGACCCAGTACTTC.